There are a few counts of the clone carrying this TCR beta chain. The antigen remains undetermined. The data originate from a study of a mutant IDH1 vaccine in newly diagnosed glioma. The wider study: Following radiotherapy alone, or alongside temozolomide cycles, vaccination was started after an interval of 4-6 weeks. The earlier regimen, radiotherapy, temozolomide, or both, was most often both. Study-wide results and caveats: Changes in the top peripheral T cell clonotypes seemingly had no bearing on pseudoprogression.

The time point denotes: week 23, last vaccination. Vaccinated patients received 300 ug of mutant IDH1 20-mer peptide per dose, with topical imiquimod. New WHO grade 3 or 4 astrocytomas that were IDH1-mutant and ATRX-lost occurred in the donors. Clones were read by immunoSEQ multiplex PCR, and TCRdb kept only the in-frame ones, dropping some. The data contain tens of thousands of clones, under 90% of them singletons. This specimen consisted of PBMCs, obtained from a glioma patient whose treatment included an IDH1 peptide vaccine. This sequence was found in a man between 35 and 55 years old with glioma.

The CDR3 here is CASSGGQGGTGELFF. The CDR3 bases are TGTGCCAGCAGTGGGGGACAGGGAGGCACCGGGGAGCTGTTTTTT. The chain employs TRBV25-1 and TRBJ2-2, with TRBD1 matching over 9 bases. Germline CDR1 and CDR2: MGHDK and SYGVNS. This CDR3 has 15 amino acids. V gave up 4 bases and J gave up 4 bases; unmatched junction bases: 4.